Listed below are T cell receptor beta chains from one sample, sequenced in a study of blood T cell repertoires in COVID-19. The data were produced by immunoSEQ multiplex PCR, yet TCRdb's version contains in-frame clones alone and is incomplete. The sample shows approximately 110,000 clones, 90% to 95% of them seen only once. Sequenced material: peripheral blood. The receptors were gathered from a man aged 50-59 years with COVID-19, enrolled during active disease. Each CDR3 is given with its conserved first and last residue. Fields, in order: V gene, clone size, J gene, D gene, CDR3 DNA, CDR3 protein. A D gene is named only where the DNA matches it firmly. The listing skips clone size in some rows; elsewhere it reads once, few, many or a size class.

TRBV2,.,TRBJ2-3,TRBD2,TGTGCCAGCACGTCGGGGGAGGGCAGCACAGATACGCAGTATTTT,CASTSGEGSTDTQYF
TRBV11-3,.,TRBJ2-4,.,TGTGCCAGCAGTAATGATCGATTGGGCGTTCAGTACTTC,CASSNDRLGVQYF
TRBV9,once,TRBJ2-1,TRBD1,TGTGCCAGCACCGGGGACAGCTCCTACAATGAGCAGTTCTTC,CASTGDSSYNEQFF
TRBV6-5,few,TRBJ1-1,.,TGTGCCAGCAGCCCAGGAATGAGTGAAGCTTTCTTT,CASSPGMSEAFF
TRBV19,.,TRBJ2-7,.,TGTGCCAGTAGTCTAACTGTGAATCCCTACGAGCAGTACTTC,CASSLTVNPYEQYF
TRBV19,.,TRBJ2-2,.,TGTGCCAGTAGTATAGCTTGGAACACCGGGGAGCTGTTTTTT,CASSIAWNTGELFF
TRBV5-6,.,TRBJ1-1,TRBD1,TGTGCCAGCAGCTTCGACAGGGAGAGAGCTTTCTTT,CASSFDRERAFF
TRBV7-2,.,TRBJ2-7,TRBD2,TGTGCCAGCAGCTTAGGGCTAGCGGGTCACTACGAGCAGTACTTC,CASSLGLAGHYEQYF
TRBV11-2,once,TRBJ2-3,TRBD2,TGTGCCAGCAGCCGCAGACTAGCGGACACAGATACGCAGTATTTT,CASSRRLADTDTQYF
TRBV6-1,.,TRBJ2-7,.,TGTGCCAGCAGTGAACGCAGGGAAGGCGAGCAGTACTTC,CASSERREGEQYF
TRBV19,.,TRBJ1-5,TRBD1,TGTGCCAGTAGTTCCGGACAGGGGGCCCAGCATTTT,CASSSGQGAQHF
TRBV30,.,TRBJ2-7,.,TGTGCCTGGAGTGTACTGGACATGGCAGGGGAGCAGTACTTC,CAWSVLDMAGEQYF
TRBV19,.,TRBJ1-2,.,TGTGCCAGTAGTGGGAACAGGGATGACTATGGCTACACCTTC,CASSGNRDDYGYTF
TRBV18,.,TRBJ1-2,TRBD1,TGTGCCAGCTCACCACCGGTGACAGGGGTCGGCTACACCTTC,CASSPPVTGVGYTF
TRBV7-3,.,TRBJ2-3,TRBD2,TGTGCCAGCAGCTTAGGAGCGGGAGGGGCAGATACGCAGTATTTT,CASSLGAGGADTQYF
TRBV18,.,TRBJ2-1,.,TGTGCCAGTTCGTTGGGCCCGTCGAATGAGCAGTTCTTC,CASSLGPSNEQFF
TRBV18,.,TRBJ2-6,TRBD1,TGTGCCAGCTCACCACCGGGACAGAGCAACGTCCTGACTTTC,CASSPPGQSNVLTF
TRBV19,.,TRBJ2-1,.,TGTGCCAGTAGTATGGGTGGGGGACTTCCTGAGCAGTTCTTC,CASSMGGGLPEQFF
TRBV7-2,once,TRBJ2-7,.,TGTGCCAGCAGCGGACGCGGGTACGAGCAGTACTTC,CASSGRGYEQYF
TRBV7-2,.,TRBJ2-3,TRBD2,TGTGCCAGCAACCAGAGAACATGGACTAGCGGGGCCGGGGCGCAGTATTTT,CASNQRTWTSGAGAQYF